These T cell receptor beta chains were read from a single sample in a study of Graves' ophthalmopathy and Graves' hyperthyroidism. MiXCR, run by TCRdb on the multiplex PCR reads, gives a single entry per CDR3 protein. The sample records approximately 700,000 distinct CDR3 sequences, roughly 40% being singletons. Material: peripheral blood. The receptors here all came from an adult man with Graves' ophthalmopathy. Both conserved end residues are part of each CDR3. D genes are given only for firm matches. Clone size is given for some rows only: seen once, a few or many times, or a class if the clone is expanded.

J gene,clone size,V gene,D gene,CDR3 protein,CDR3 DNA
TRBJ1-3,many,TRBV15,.,CATSLRAHSGNTIYF,TGTGCCACTAGCCTAAGGGCCCACTCTGGAAACACCATATATTTT
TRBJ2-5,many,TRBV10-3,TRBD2,CATRQREEQETQYF,TGTGCCACCCGACAGCGGGAGGAACAAGAGACCCAGTACTTC
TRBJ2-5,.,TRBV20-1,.,CSARVTAGRETQYF,TGCAGTGCTAGAGTGACGGCAGGACGAGAGACCCAGTACTTC
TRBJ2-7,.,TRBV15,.,CATSRDQAGPYEQYF,TGTGCCACCAGCAGAGATCAGGCAGGGCCCTACGAGCAGTACTTC
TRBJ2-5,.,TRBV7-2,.,CASSWDLVGGQETQYF,TGTGCCAGCAGCTGGGACTTGGTGGGGGGCCAAGAGACCCAGTACTTC
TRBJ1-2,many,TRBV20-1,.,CSALVGLYGYTF,TGCAGTGCTCTCGTCGGATTATATGGCTACACCTTC
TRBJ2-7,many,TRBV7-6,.,CASSLAPLREQYF,TGTGCCAGCAGCTTAGCGCCTCTACGAGAGCAGTACTTC
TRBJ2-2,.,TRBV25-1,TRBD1,CASSQLSGTGNRELFF,TGTGCCAGCAGCCAACTAAGCGGGACAGGGAACAGGGAGCTGTTTTTT
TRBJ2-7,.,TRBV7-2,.,CASSPPDPAQCF,TGTGCCAGCAGCCCCCCGGACCCCGCTCAGTGCTTC
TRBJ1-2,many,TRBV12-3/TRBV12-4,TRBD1,CASSPRQGAGYGYTF,TGTGCCAGCAGTCCGAGACAGGGGGCGGGATATGGCTACACCTTC
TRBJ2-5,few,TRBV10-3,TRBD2,CAISASGRRETQYF,TGTGCCATCAGTGCTAGCGGGAGGAGGGAGACCCAGTACTTC
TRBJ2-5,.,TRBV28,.,CASSPGFRETQYF,TGTGCCAGCAGCCCTGGATTTAGGGAGACCCAGTACTTC
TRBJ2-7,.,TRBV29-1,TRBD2,CSVEDSGGAYEQYF,TGCAGCGTTGAAGATTCGGGGGGGGCCTACGAGCAGTACTTC
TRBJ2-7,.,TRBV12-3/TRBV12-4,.,CASSFDWGYEQYF,TGTGCCAGCAGTTTTGATTGGGGCTACGAGCAGTACTTC
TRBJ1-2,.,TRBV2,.,CASSLAGRVNGYTF,TGTGCCAGCTCATTGGCGGGAAGGGTTAATGGCTACACCTTC
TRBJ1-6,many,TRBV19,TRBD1,CASTADRGGLNSPLHF,TGTGCCAGTACCGCCGACAGGGGTGGGCTTAATTCACCCCTCCACTTT
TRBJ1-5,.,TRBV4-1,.,CASSQDGVGNQPQHF,TGCGCCAGCAGCCAAGACGGGGTTGGCAATCAGCCCCAGCATTTT
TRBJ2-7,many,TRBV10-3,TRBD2,CAIRGQNGAGYYEQYF,TGTGCCATCAGGGGCCAAAATGGAGCGGGATACTACGAGCAGTACTTC
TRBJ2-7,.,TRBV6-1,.,CASSEEGHPSYEQYF,TGTGCCAGCAGTGAAGAGGGACACCCCTCCTACGAGCAGTACTTC
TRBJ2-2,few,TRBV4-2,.,CASSQRSFRGTGELFF,TGTGCCAGCAGCCAGAGGTCCTTCCGAGGCACCGGGGAGCTGTTTTTT
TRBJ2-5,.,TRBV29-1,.,CSVVGLGTETQYF,TGCAGCGTTGTCGGCCTTGGCACTGAGACCCAGTACTTC
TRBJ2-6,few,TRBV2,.,CASSPHTGRSSGANVLTF,TGTGCCAGCAGCCCGCATACCGGACGGAGCTCTGGGGCCAACGTCCTGACTTTC
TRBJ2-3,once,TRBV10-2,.,CASSQTVTDTQYF,TGTGCCAGCAGTCAGACAGTCACAGATACGCAGTATTTT
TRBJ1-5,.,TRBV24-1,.,CASSGQEGGGQPQHF,TGTGCCAGCAGTGGACAAGAAGGAGGGGGACAGCCCCAGCATTTT
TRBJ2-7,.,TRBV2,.,CASSRRGDPYEQYF,TGTGCCAGCAGCCGGAGAGGGGACCCCTACGAGCAGTACTTC
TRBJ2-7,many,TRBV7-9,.,CASSSGEASYEQYF,TGTGCCAGCAGCTCCGGGGAAGCCTCCTACGAGCAGTACTTC
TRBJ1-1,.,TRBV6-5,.,CASSYRQTNTEAFF,TGTGCCAGCAGTTACCGGCAGACGAACACTGAAGCTTTCTTT
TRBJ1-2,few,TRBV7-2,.,CASRRDRTTRYIYGYTF,TGTGCCAGCAGGCGAGACAGGACTACTCGCTATATCTATGGCTACACCTTC
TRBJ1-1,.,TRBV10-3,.,CASSEGHGQSREAFF,TGTGCCAGCAGTGAGGGACACGGCCAATCCCGGGAAGCTTTCTTT
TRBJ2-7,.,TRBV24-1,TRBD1,CATSEGGTEYF,TGTGCCACCAGTGAAGGGGGCACGGAGTACTTC
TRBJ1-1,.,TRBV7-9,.,CASSWNFQGGWAFF,TGTGCCAGCAGTTGGAACTTCCAGGGTGGATGGGCTTTCTTT
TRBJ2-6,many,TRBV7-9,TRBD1,CASSVRGIEDYTGANVLTF,TGTGCCAGCAGCGTCAGGGGGATCGAAGATTACACTGGGGCCAACGTCCTGACTTTC
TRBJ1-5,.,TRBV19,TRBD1,CASSRDTGGDRNQPQHF,TGTGCCAGTAGTAGAGATACAGGGGGCGACCGGAATCAGCCCCAGCATTTT
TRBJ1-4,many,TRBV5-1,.,CASSSDSTNEKLFF,TGCGCCAGCAGCTCTGACAGCACTAATGAAAAACTGTTTTTT